This T cell receptor (beta chain) originates from a study of beta chain features in type 1 diabetes. Study context: The study found patients and healthy donors alike in age, gender and cell yields.

All of the isolated RNA was reverse transcribed, so expressed TCRB transcripts were sequenced. Libraries were prepared by immunoSEQ multiplex PCR; TCRdb keeps only in-frame clonotypes and omits some of them. The table includes under 450,000 clones, around 13% detected once. Of note for this clone: Its antigen is not identified.

General study points: A closer apparent resemblance between naive, central memory and Treg TCRB repertoires was seen in patients than in healthy donors. Still unanswered here is whether HLA type influences TCRB rearrangement.

The V gene's germline CDR1 is SQVTM and CDR2 ANQGSEA. V shed 4 bases and J shed 0 bases, with 7 bases lying between them. CDR3 length: 13 residues. The V and J genes are TRBV29-1 and TRBJ1-5; perhaps TRBD1 as D (5 bases). The sequenced sample consisted of naive CD4+ T cells from blood. This receptor was obtained from a man aged 30 to 39 in good health. This CDR3 is CSVGGDSNQPQHF. DNA of the CDR3: TGCAGCGTTGGAGGGGATAGCAATCAGCCCCAGCATTTT.